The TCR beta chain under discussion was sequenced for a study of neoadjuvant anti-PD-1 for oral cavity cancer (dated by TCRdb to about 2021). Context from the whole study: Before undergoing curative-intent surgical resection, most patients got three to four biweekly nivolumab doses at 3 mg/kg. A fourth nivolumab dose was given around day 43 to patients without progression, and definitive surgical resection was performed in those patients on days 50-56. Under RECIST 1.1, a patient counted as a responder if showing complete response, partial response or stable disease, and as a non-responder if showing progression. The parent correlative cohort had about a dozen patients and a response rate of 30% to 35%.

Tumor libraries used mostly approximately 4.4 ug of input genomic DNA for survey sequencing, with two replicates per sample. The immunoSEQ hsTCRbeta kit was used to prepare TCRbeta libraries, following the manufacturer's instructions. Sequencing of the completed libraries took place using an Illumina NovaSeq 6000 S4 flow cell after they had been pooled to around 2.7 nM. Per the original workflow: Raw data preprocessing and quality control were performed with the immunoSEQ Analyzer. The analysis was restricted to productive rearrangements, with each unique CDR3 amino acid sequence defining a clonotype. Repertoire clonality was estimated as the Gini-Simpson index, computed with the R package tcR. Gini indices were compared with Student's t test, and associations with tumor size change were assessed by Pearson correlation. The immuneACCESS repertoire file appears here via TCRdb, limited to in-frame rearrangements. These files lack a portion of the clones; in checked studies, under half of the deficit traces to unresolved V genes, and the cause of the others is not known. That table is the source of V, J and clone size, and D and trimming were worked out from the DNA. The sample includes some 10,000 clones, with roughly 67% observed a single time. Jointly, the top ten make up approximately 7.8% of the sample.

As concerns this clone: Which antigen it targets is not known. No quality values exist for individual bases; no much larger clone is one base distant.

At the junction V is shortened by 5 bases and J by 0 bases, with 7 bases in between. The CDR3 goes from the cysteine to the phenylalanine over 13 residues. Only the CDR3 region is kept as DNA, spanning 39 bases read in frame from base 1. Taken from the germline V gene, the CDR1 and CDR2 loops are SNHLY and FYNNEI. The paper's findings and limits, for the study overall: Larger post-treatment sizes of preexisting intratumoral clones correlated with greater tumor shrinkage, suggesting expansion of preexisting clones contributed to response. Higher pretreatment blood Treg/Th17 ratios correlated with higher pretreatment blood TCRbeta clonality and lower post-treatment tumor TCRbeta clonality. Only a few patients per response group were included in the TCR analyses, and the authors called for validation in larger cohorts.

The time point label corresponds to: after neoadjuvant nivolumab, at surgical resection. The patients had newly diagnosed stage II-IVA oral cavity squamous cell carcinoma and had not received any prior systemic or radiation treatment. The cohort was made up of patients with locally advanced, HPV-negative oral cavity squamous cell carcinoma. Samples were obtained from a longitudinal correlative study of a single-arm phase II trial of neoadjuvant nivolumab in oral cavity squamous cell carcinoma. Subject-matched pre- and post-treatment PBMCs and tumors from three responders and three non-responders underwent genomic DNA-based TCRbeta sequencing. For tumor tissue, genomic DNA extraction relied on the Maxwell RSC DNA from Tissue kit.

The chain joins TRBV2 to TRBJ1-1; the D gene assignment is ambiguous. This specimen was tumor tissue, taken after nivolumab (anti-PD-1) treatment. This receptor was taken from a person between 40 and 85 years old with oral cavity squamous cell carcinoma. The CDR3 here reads CASSSQMNTEAFF. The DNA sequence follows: TGTGCCAGCAGTAGCCAGATGAACACTGAAGCTTTCTTT.